These 3 T cell receptor beta chains came from one sample sequenced in a study of breast tumors, draining lymph nodes, adjacent tissues. Axillary draining lymph nodes of breast cancer patients supplied the node samples. TCRdb ran MiXCR on the multiplex PCR reads and lists one entry per CDR3 protein. Of fewer than 200,000 distinct CDR3 sequences detected, 33% appear once; the ten largest clones hold over 3.5%. What was sequenced was axillary lymph node tissue. The receptors originated from a female donor with breast cancer. Some clones in this sample may be carry-over from other donors' samples.

This clonotype showed up many times. The chain is built from TRBV5-8 and TRBJ1-2, with no clear D. Germline CDR1 reads SGHTS; CDR2 reads YDEGEE. CDR3 length: 14 residues. V lost 4 bases and J lost 3, with 13 bases in between. The CDR3 nucleotides are TGTGCCAGCAGCCCGGCCTCCACGGACTATGGCTACACCTTC. It yields the protein CASSPASTDYGYTF. Drawing the rest from reference TRBV5-8 and TRBJ1-2, the complete variable domain is EAGVTQSPTHLIKTRGQQATLRCSPISGHTSVYWYQQALGLGLQFLLWYDEGEERNRGNFPPRFSGRQFPNYSSELNVNALELEDSALYLCASSPASTDYGYTFGSGTRLTVV.

This clonotype was observed many times. The V call is TRBV28, the J call TRBJ2-7, with D tentatively TRBD1 (6 bases). The CDR3 totals 15 residues. Germline lookup yields CDR1 MDHEN and CDR2 SYDVKM. With 5 bases removed from V and 0 bases from J, the gap between germline ends came to 14 bases. CDR3 nucleotides: TGTGCCAGCAGTGGACCTACAGGGCCCTCCTACGAGCAGTACTTC. Amino acid sequence: CASSGPTGPSYEQYF.

This clonotype appeared once. J is TRBJ1-5 and V is TRBV28, with a possible D match to TRBD1 (6 bases). The CDR3 is 14 amino acids. V shed 6 bases and J shed 2 bases, with 11 bases lying between them. In germline, CDR1 is MDHEN, CDR2 SYDVKM. CDR3 in DNA: TGTGCCAGCAGCACAGGGATGGGCAATCAGCCCCAGCATTTT. Its protein is CASSTGMGNQPQHF.